The rows below give T cell receptor beta chains drawn from one sample of a study of human T cells and chemical hapten exposure. TCRdb reanalysed the RACE reads using MiXCR and keeps one entry per CDR3 protein. The sample yields 25,000 to 35,000 distinct CDR3 sequences, 5.8% seen once. This specimen consisted of whole blood, obtained in connection with sensitization to the hapten diphenylcyclopropenone (DPC). These receptors were collected from a man under 40 with alopecia areata. Some clones in this sample may be carry-over from other donors' samples. CDR3s include the opening cysteine and the closing phenylalanine or tryptophan. D genes are given only for firm matches. Clone sizes are shown as how often the clone was seen (once, few, many) or a class if it is expanded.

>TRBV7-7|many|TRBD1|TRBJ2-1|14
TGTGCTAGCAGCTTGCAGGGGGCAGAGGATGAGCAGTTCTTC
CASSLQGAEDEQFF
>TRBV29-1|many|.|TRBJ1-5|13
TGCAGCGTTGCTGGGGATAGCAATCAGCCCCAGCATTTT
CSVAGDSNQPQHF
>TRBV12-3/TRBV12-4|medium-sized|TRBD2|TRBJ2-5|16
TGTGCCAGCAGTGCCCCCGGGACTAGCGGCCAAGAGACCCAGTACTTC
CASSAPGTSGQETQYF
>TRBV5-1|few|TRBD2|TRBJ2-1|15
TGCGTCAGCAGCCTAGGGACTAGCGGGACAAATGAGCAGTTCTTC
CVSSLGTSGTNEQFF
>TRBV30|many|.|TRBJ1-1|14
TGTGCCTGGAGTCCTGGACTGGGTTCGGCTGAAGCTTTCTTT
CAWSPGLGSAEAFF
>TRBV4-2|many|.|TRBJ1-5|17
TGTGCCAGCAGCCAAGATCCCATGGCCAGTCACAATCAGCCCCAGCATTTT
CASSQDPMASHNQPQHF
>TRBV4-2|many|TRBD1|TRBJ2-4|16
TGTGCCAGCAGCCTTCGCTCGACAGGGGGCGGAAACATTCAGTACTTC
CASSLRSTGGGNIQYF
>TRBV24-1|many|.|TRBJ2-1|13
TGTGCCACCAGTGACAGTACCTACAATGAGCAGTTCTTC
CATSDSTYNEQFF
>TRBV19|many|TRBD1|TRBJ2-2|15
TGTGCCAGTAGTACCCGACAGGGGACCACCGGGGAGCTGTTTTTT
CASSTRQGTTGELFF
>TRBV12-3/TRBV12-4|many|TRBD1|TRBJ1-1|16
TGTGCCAGCGGGGGGTCAGGGGGCTCCAAGAACACTGAAGCTTTCTTT
CASGGSGGSKNTEAFF
>TRBV19|many|.|TRBJ2-3|16
TGTGCCAGTAGTATCATGGTCAGACCGTCACAGAATACGCAGTATTTT
CASSIMVRPSQNTQYF